The present T cell receptor beta chain was sequenced within a study of response to subunit inactivated influenza vaccine. Study results and limitations: The authors put forward the suggestion that each seasonal influenza vaccination may bring in only a limited number of new T cells.

In TCRdb, the RT-PCR reads were re-called with MiXCR into one record per CDR3 protein. The profile shows 500,000 to 600,000 distinct CDR3 sequences, approximately 15% of them singletons. As for this clonotype: Its antigen remains unidentified.

J gave up 4 bases and V 5 bases, and 11 bases lay outside the gene matches. The CDR3 contains 16 residues. This rearrangement joins TRBV12-3 or TRBV12-4 to TRBJ2-1, with 7 nucleotides matching TRBD1. The starting material was CD4+ T cells sorted from PBMCs, obtained around 25 months after vaccination. The receptor's source is a man aged 45-69 years who received an inactivated influenza vaccine. The CDR3 spells CASSDRAAFSYNEQFF. The CDR3 DNA follows: TGTGCCAGCAGTGACAGGGCGGCGTTTTCGTACAATGAGCAGTTCTTC.